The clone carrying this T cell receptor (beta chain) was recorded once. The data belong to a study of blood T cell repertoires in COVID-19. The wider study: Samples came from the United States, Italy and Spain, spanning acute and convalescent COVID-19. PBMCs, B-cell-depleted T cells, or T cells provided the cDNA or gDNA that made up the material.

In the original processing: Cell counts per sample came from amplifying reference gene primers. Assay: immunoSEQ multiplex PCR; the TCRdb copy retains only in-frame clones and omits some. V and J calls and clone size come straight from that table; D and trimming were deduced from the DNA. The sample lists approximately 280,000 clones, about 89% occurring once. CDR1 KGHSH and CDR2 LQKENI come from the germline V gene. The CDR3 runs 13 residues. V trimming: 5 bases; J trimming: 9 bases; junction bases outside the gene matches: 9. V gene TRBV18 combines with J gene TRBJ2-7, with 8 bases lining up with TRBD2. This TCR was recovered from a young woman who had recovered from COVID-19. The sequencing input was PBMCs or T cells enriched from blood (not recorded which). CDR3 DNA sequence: TGTGCCAGCTCATCAGTCCGGGAGGGCTCGCAGTACTTC. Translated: CASSSVREGSQYF.